Below are 11 T cell receptor beta chains sequenced from a single sample in a study of cytomegalovirus exposure and HLA in healthy donors. The PCR was carried out with 60 Vbeta primers and 13 Jbeta primers. The protocol was immunoSEQ multiplex PCR, while the TCRdb copy is restricted to in-frame clones and leaves out a portion. The sample yields about 140,000 clones, around 66% seen once. Sequenced: PBMCs. The receptors derive from an older woman in good health and CMV-seronegative.

The V and J genes are TRBV9 and TRBJ2-7; 8 bases map to TRBD1. The germline V gene has CDR1 SGDLS and CDR2 YYNGEE. CDR3 length: 14 residues. CDR3 sequence (DNA): TGTGACCTTCGGGGCAGGGGGCTATCCTACGAGCAGTACTTC. It is translated as CDLRGRGLSYEQYF.

This clone appeared a few times. In nucleotides, the CDR3 is TGTGCCAGCAGTGAAGTTGCGGGTCGGGAGCAGTACTTC. Its protein product is CASSEVAGREQYF. J is TRBJ2-7 and V is TRBV6-1, with a weak D call TRBD2 (5 bases). Germline V lookup: CDR1 MNHNS, CDR2 SASEGT. CDR3 length: 13 amino acids. Trimming removed 1 base at V and 7 bases at J, with 11 bases between.

This clone was counted a few times. This chain uses TRBV7-9 with TRBJ2-5; 8 bases are a match to TRBD1. With 5 bases clipped from V and 11 bases from J, the junction kept 13 bases outside the gene matches. The CDR3 is 14 amino acids. The V gene's germline CDR1 is SEHNR and CDR2 FQNEAQ (reference sequence). CDR3 region: CASSPDRVREEQYF. DNA for the CDR3: TGTGCCAGCAGCCCGGACAGGGTCAGGGAGGAGCAGTACTTC.

This clone has just a few counts. As DNA, the CDR3 is TGTGCCAGTAGTATGTTCGGCTACGAGCAGTACTTC. It yields the protein CASSMFGYEQYF. The V and J genes are TRBV19 and TRBJ2-7; no clear D. Germline V CDR1 and CDR2: LNHDA, SQIVND (reference sequence). This CDR3 is built from 12 residues. V was clipped by 3 bases and J by 3 bases, with 6 bases between them.

This clone was seen more than once but under ten times. This chain connects TRBV5-1 to TRBJ1-2; 10 bases match TRBD1. Per germline, CDR1 SGHRS and CDR2 YFSETQ. The CDR3 has 13 amino acids. The V segment lost 2 bases and the J segment 7 bases; nucleotides outside the gene matches: 2. The CDR3 sequence is CASSLRDRGGYTF. CDR3 nucleotide sequence: TGCGCCAGCAGCTTAAGGGACAGGGGTGGCTACACCTTC.

The V call is TRBV7-2, the J call TRBJ2-1, with 13 bases fitting TRBD2. Germline trimming cut 4 bases from V and 6 bases from J; bases unmatched to any gene: 6. Germline V gene sequence: CDR1 SGHTA, CDR2 FQGNSA. CDR3 length: 16 amino acids. In nucleotides, the CDR3 is TGTGCCAGCAGCTCCCGGACTAGCGGGAGCGTCAATGAGCAGTTCTTC. This sequence encodes CASSSRTSGSVNEQFF.

The genes are TRBV5-5 and TRBJ2-3; 8 bases map to TRBD2. Trimming cost V 6 bases and J 4 bases; bases outside gene matches: 10. CDR1 is SGHKS, CDR2 YYEKEE, per germline (reference sequence). There are 15 residues in the CDR3. The CDR3 here is CASTLGGRRADTQYF. CDR3 sequence (DNA): TGTGCCAGCACCCTCGGCGGGAGGAGGGCAGATACGCAGTATTTT.

In this sample, this clone turned up once. The rearrangement joins TRBV28 to TRBJ1-2, with D perhaps TRBD1 (5 bases). Germline values: CDR1 MDHEN, CDR2 SYDVKM. CDR3 length: 14 amino acids. Trimming took off 7 bases at V and 8 bases at J, with 20 bases between the two ends. CDR3 sequence (DNA): TGTGCCAGCACCGCGCCCGGACATACCGGGGGCTACACCTTC. Its protein is CASTAPGHTGGYTF.

V and J are TRBV6-4 and TRBJ1-1; TRBD1 matches at 7 bases. V shed 8 bases and J 5 bases; nucleotides not matched to a gene: 14. Germline loops: CDR1 MRHNA, CDR2 SNTAGT. The CDR3 loop spans 15 amino acids. The CDR3 bases are TGTGCCAGCCGGCGAGAGGGGGCCGGGACGACTGAAGCTTTCTTT. Protein: CASRREGAGTTEAFF.

The chain joins TRBV18 to TRBJ2-5; the D gene is possibly TRBD1 (5 bases). V was cut by 2 bases and J by 5 bases, with 6 bases left in between. The CDR3 has 12 residues. The V gene's germline CDR1 is KGHSH and CDR2 LQKENI. This CDR3 reads CASSPSGETQYF. As DNA, the CDR3 is TGTGCCAGCTCACCATCAGGGGAGACCCAGTACTTC.

This chain uses TRBV11-3 with TRBJ1-1, with D maybe TRBD1 (6 bases). The CDR3 covers 13 residues. Trimming took 2 bases from V and 7 from J, leaving 11 bases between them. The germline CDR1 and CDR2 sequences are SGHNT and YENEEA. CDR3 region: CASSLRRGGEAFF. CDR3 DNA: TGTGCCAGCAGCTTACGCAGGGGCGGTGAAGCTTTCTTT.